This TCR beta chain was captured in a study of cytotoxic CD8 clonotypes in ibrutinib-treated CLL. V lost 5 bases to trimming and J lost 1 base, with 4 bases between them. Germline V CDR1 and CDR2: SQVTM, ANQGSEA. The CDR3 extends over 11 amino acids. This clone has only one observation. The repertoire was sequenced with immunoSEQ multiplex PCR; TCRdb's copy has only in-frame clones and lacks some. The table shows tens of thousands of clones, with over 55% occurring only once. The clonotype originates from a human donor with chronic lymphocytic leukemia. The sequences come from PBMCs, collected at disease progression, from a patient treated with ibrutinib. The rearrangement links TRBV29-1 to TRBJ2-3; unclear D gene. The CDR3 nucleotides are TGCAGCGTTTTTGGCACAGATACGCAGTATTTT. Its protein is CSVFGTDTQYF.